Listed here are 16 T cell receptor beta chains from one sample, sequenced in a study of blood T cell repertoires in COVID-19. Using immunoSEQ multiplex PCR, the repertoire was profiled, and TCRdb retains in-frame clones only, with some absent. The table has 300,000 to 400,000 clones, just over 85% seen once; the top ten hold roughly 4%. Sequencing used PBMCs or T cells enriched from blood (not recorded which). The receptors stem from a woman aged 40 to 50 with acute COVID-19.

The V gene is TRBV7-2, the J gene TRBJ2-2, with 8 bases identical to TRBD1. Trimming removed 5 bases from V and 1 base from J; junction bases left unmatched: 6. Per the germline V gene, CDR1 is SGHTA and CDR2 is FQGNSA. This CDR3 is 16 amino acids long. As DNA, the CDR3 is TGTGCCAGCAGCCCAGGGGGCTATCTGAACACCGGGGAGCTGTTTTTT. Translation: CASSPGGYLNTGELFF.

There are a few counts of this clone. The chain employs TRBV4-3 and TRBJ1-2; the match to TRBD1 covers 7 bases. V lost 4 bases, J lost 6 bases, and 11 bases stayed unmatched. The CDR3 is 15 amino acids. Germline loops: CDR1 LGHNA, CDR2 YSLEER. This chain's CDR3 is CASSRAMTGLDGYTF. CDR3 DNA: TGCGCCAGCAGCCGAGCGATGACAGGGCTTGATGGCTACACCTTC.

This chain uses TRBV4-1 with TRBJ2-7; a possible D gene is TRBD1 (7 bases). The germline V and J ends were trimmed by 4 bases and 2 bases, with 15 bases remaining between them. In germline, CDR1 is MGHRA, CDR2 YSYEKL. The CDR3 is 15 residues long. The CDR3 nucleotides read TGCGCCAGCAGCCCCCGGGGGACAGAGACCTACGAGCAGTACTTC. It yields the protein CASSPRGTETYEQYF.

This chain connects TRBV12-3 or TRBV12-4 to TRBJ2-2; D not resolved. Trimming took off 8 bases at V and 7 bases at J, with 8 bases between the two ends. This CDR3 has 11 residues. This CDR3 is CASRVFGELFF. CDR3 DNA: TGTGCCAGCCGTGTGTTCGGGGAGCTGTTTTTT.

The genes are TRBV5-4 and TRBJ1-2, with 7 bases that match TRBD1. V was clipped by 3 bases and J by 0 bases; unmatched bases: 5. CDR1 and CDR2 (germline): SGHNT, YYREEE (reference sequence). CDR3 length: 15 residues. DNA for the CDR3: TGTGCCAGCAGCTCGACAGGGCCTACTAACTATGGCTACACCTTC. Its translation: CASSSTGPTNYGYTF.

The rearrangement links TRBV2 to TRBJ1-3, with D possibly TRBD1 on 5 matching bases. Trimming cost V 8 bases and J 7 bases, with 12 bases left between them. Germline V gives CDR1 SNHLY, CDR2 FYNNEI. CDR3 size: 12 residues. DNA for the CDR3: TGTGCCAGCCGATCCGGGGGTAACACCATATATTTT. It translates to CASRSGGNTIYF.

CDR3: CSVGTGLGNTIYF. CDR3 DNA: TGCAGCGTTGGCACAGGGTTAGGAAACACCATATATTTT. The chain couples TRBV29-1 to TRBJ1-3; tentative D call: TRBD1 (6 bases). Germline CDR1 and CDR2: SQVTM and ANQGSEA. Trimming removed 4 bases from V and 4 bases from J, with 11 bases in between. This CDR3 region has 13 residues.

The V and J genes are TRBV11-2 and TRBJ2-2, with TRBD2 as a possible D gene (5 bases). Germline CDR1 SGHAT, CDR2 FQNNGV. Trimming left V 0 bases short and J 4 bases short, with 18 bases between. CDR3 length: 18 residues. In DNA, the CDR3 is TGTGCCAGCAGCTTAGATAGGGAAGTTGGGAGAGCCACCGGGGAGCTGTTTTTT. It yields the protein CASSLDREVGRATGELFF.

The chain combines TRBV5-8 with TRBJ2-1; possible D gene TRBD2, 5 bases. CDR1 SGHTS and CDR2 YDEGEE come from the germline V gene. The CDR3 has 14 residues. The germline V and J ends were trimmed by 0 bases and 4 bases, with 8 bases remaining between them. For the CDR3, the DNA is TGTGCCAGCAGCTTGGACGGGAAGTACAATGAGCAGTTCTTC. Protein sequence: CASSLDGKYNEQFF. The entire variable domain, with the rest obtained from reference TRBV5-8 and TRBJ2-1, is as follows: EAGVTQSPTHLIKTRGQQATLRCSPISGHTSVYWYQQALGLGLQFLLWYDEGEERNRGNFPPRFSGRQFPNYSSELNVNALELEDSALYLCASSLDGKYNEQFFGPGTRLTVL.

The gene calls are TRBV6-5 and TRBJ2-7, with D possibly being TRBD1 (6 bases). CDR3 size: 15 residues. CDR1 and CDR2 from the germline V gene are MNHEY and SVGAGI. V lost 2 bases and J lost 2, with 13 bases in between. Here the CDR3 reads CASSYTRTATYEQYF. The DNA of the CDR3 is TGTGCCAGCAGTTACACGCGGACAGCAACCTACGAGCAGTACTTC.

The rearrangement links TRBV6-5 to TRBJ1-5; D not resolved. This CDR3 is 14 amino acids long. CDR1 and CDR2 (germline): MNHEY, SVGAGI. The ends were cut back, 0 bases at V and 3 bases at J, with 6 bases in the middle. The CDR3 DNA reads TGTGCCAGCAGTTACTCCAGTCACAATCAGCCCCAGCATTTT. As protein: CASSYSSHNQPQHF.

The chain employs TRBV10-3 and TRBJ1-3, with a weak D call TRBD1 (6 bases). The V end was cut by 6 bases, the J end by 2 bases, with 14 bases between. CDR1 and CDR2 (germline): ENHRY, SYGVKD. The CDR3 covers 15 residues. CDR3 sequence (DNA): TGTGCCATCAGGGATGGGGGGGGGCCTGGAAACACCATATATTTT. Protein: CAIRDGGGPGNTIYF.

J is TRBJ2-7 and V is TRBV9, with D perhaps TRBD2 (5 bases). Germline V gene data show CDR1 as SGDLS and CDR2 as YYNGEE. Trimming stripped 1 base from V and 5 bases from J, with 16 bases between. The CDR3 runs 15 residues. For the CDR3, the DNA is TGTGCCAGCAGCGTAAGCCCCTCACCGGGGAACGAGCAGTACTTC. Protein: CASSVSPSPGNEQYF.

J is TRBJ2-3 and V is TRBV7-2, with 7 bases that match TRBD1. CDR1 is SGHTA, CDR2 FQGNSA, per germline. Unmatched junction bases numbered 14, after V lost 3 bases and J lost 2 bases. The CDR3 has 18 amino acids. The CDR3 here is CASSFKTGSRGHTDTQYF. The CDR3 coding sequence is TGTGCCAGCAGCTTCAAGACAGGGAGTCGCGGCCACACAGATACGCAGTATTTT.

The chain employs TRBV6-6 and TRBJ1-6; TRBD1 is a possible D gene (5 bases). The length of the CDR3 is 21 residues. Trimming removed 6 bases from V and 9 bases from J, with 36 bases in between. The germline gives CDR1 MNHNY, CDR2 SVGAGI (reference sequence). In DNA, the CDR3 is TGTGCCAGCAGCTCCCTGAGTTTGTTTTTTGAGGGGCTGCCGGAGGGTTCACCCCTCCACTTT. It translates to CASSSLSLFFEGLPEGSPLHF.

The chain joins TRBV5-1 to TRBJ1-6; D is unclear. V gave up 4 bases and J gave up 7 bases, with 6 bases separating them. The CDR3 loop spans 12 amino acids. In germline, CDR1 is SGHRS, CDR2 YFSETQ. The CDR3 reads CASSLENSPLHF. CDR3 sequence (DNA): TGCGCCAGCAGCCTAGAGAATTCACCCCTCCACTTT.